Shown below are 27 T cell receptor beta chains from a single sample sequenced in a study of T cell responses to AZD1222 COVID-19 vaccine (dated by TCRdb to the early 2020s). Library preparation was by the immunoSEQ multiplex PCR assay. TCRdb took this table from immuneACCESS and kept in-frame rearrangements with V and J called. Such tables lack part of the clones; where checked against another copy, unresolved V genes explain under half of the gap, and the rest is unexplained. The sample includes 95,000 to 150,000 clones, with 92% observed a single time. Approximately 1.5% of the sample is held by the ten biggest clonotypes. In light of the paper, this sample's time point label describes: baseline before first vaccination. The sample here was peripheral blood, taken on day 0 of AZD1222 vaccination. The receptor source for this set is an adult in good health.

Here the CDR3 DNA reads TGTGCCAGTAGTATAGATCTGGAGGGCGGAGATACGCAGTATTTT. Encoded protein: CASSIDLEGGDTQYF. This chain uses TRBV19 with TRBJ2-3; possibly TRBD2 for D (6 bases). Trimming shortened V by 0 bases and J by 5 bases, and 12 bases separated the two germline ends. Per the germline V gene, CDR1 is LNHDA and CDR2 is SQIVND (reference sequence). This CDR3 contains 15 residues.

The chain combines TRBV4-3 with TRBJ1-2; a possible D gene is TRBD1 (5 bases). In germline, CDR1 is LGHNA, CDR2 YSLEER. The CDR3 length is 18 residues. Trimming cost V 0 bases and J 2 bases, with 19 bases left between them. The CDR3 sequence: CASSQDFGVMGVNYGYTF. The CDR3 DNA sequence: TGCGCCAGCAGCCAAGATTTTGGGGTCATGGGGGTAAACTATGGCTACACCTTC.

The gene calls are TRBV6-5 and TRBJ1-5; possibly TRBD1 for D (5 bases). This CDR3 region has 15 residues. Between the trimmed V and J ends, which lost 0 bases and 5 bases, there was a span of 11 bases. Germline CDR1 MNHEY, CDR2 SVGAGI. The CDR3 reads CASSYSPGLDQPQHF. The CDR3, as DNA: TGTGCCAGCAGTTACTCCCCAGGGTTGGATCAGCCCCAGCATTTT.

CDR3 sequence (DNA): TGCAGCGTTGATACACAGGCGTTTCAAGAGACCCAGTACTTC. This translates into CSVDTQAFQETQYF. V usage is TRBV29-1 and J usage is TRBJ2-5, with D possibly matching TRBD1 (5 bases). Germline loops: CDR1 SQVTM, CDR2 ANQGSEA. The CDR3 has 14 amino acids. V shed 3 bases and J shed 2 bases, with 13 bases lying between them.

The V and J genes are TRBV5-1 and TRBJ1-2, with 8 bases identical to TRBD1. This CDR3 spans 14 amino acids. In germline, CDR1 is SGHRS, CDR2 YFSETQ. With V trimmed by 4 bases and J by 4 bases, 6 bases remained unmatched. The CDR3 nucleotides are TGCGCCAGCAGCACGGGACAGGAGGGCTATGGCTACACCTTC. Protein sequence: CASSTGQEGYGYTF.

This chain joins TRBV30 and TRBJ2-1; 10 bases align to TRBD1. V was clipped by 2 bases and J by 4 bases; unmatched bases: 2. Germline V CDR1 and CDR2: GTSNPN, SVGIG (reference sequence). The CDR3 sequence is 14 residues long. CDR3 residues: CAWSWDRGYNEQFF. In DNA form, the CDR3 reads TGTGCCTGGAGTTGGGACAGGGGATACAATGAGCAGTTCTTC.

The genes are TRBV30 and TRBJ1-3; unclear D gene. This CDR3 spans 15 amino acids. Germline V lookup: CDR1 GTSNPN, CDR2 SVGIG (reference sequence). V lost 0 bases, J lost 0 bases, and 9 bases lay in between. CDR3 DNA sequence: TGTGCCTGGAGTGTAGTCAGGTCCTCTGGAAACACCATATATTTT. Protein sequence: CAWSVVRSSGNTIYF.

The gene calls are TRBV19 and TRBJ2-4; TRBD1 or TRBD2 may be the D gene (6 bases each). V shed 10 bases and J shed 0 bases, with 13 bases lying between them. CDR3 length: 14 amino acids. CDR1 is LNHDA and CDR2 is SQIVND in the germline V gene (reference sequence). CDR3 nucleotides: TGTGCCACCTCAGGGGAGGTAGCCAAAAACATTCAGTACTTC. Protein: CATSGEVAKNIQYF.

This clone is a singleton in its sample. V and J are TRBV15 and TRBJ1-3; D is unclear. This CDR3 comprises 15 residues. The germline V gene has CDR1 LNHNV and CDR2 YYDKDF (reference sequence). Trimming took off 0 bases at V and 3 bases at J, with 9 bases between the two ends. The CDR3 loop is CATSRDAGGGNTIYF. Written as DNA, the CDR3 is TGTGCCACCAGCAGAGATGCAGGTGGTGGAAACACCATATATTTT.

The J gene is TRBJ1-6, the V gene TRBV2; D gene ambiguous. The CDR3 loop spans 14 amino acids. V gave up 4 bases and J gave up 5 bases, with 9 bases separating them. CDR1 is SNHLY, CDR2 FYNNEI, per germline. CDR3 bases: TGTGCCAGCAGTGTTCGGTACGATAATTCACCCCTCCACTTT. This sequence encodes CASSVRYDNSPLHF.

The rearrangement uses TRBV5-6 and TRBJ1-6; a possible D gene is TRBD1 (6 bases). Trimming cost V 4 bases and J 0 bases, with 14 bases left between them. Germline lookup yields CDR1 SGHDT and CDR2 YYEEEE. The CDR3 loop spans 17 amino acids. The CDR3 DNA reads TGTGCCAGCAGCCATAGGGGGGTTAGCTCCTATAATTCACCCCTCCACTTT. Encoded protein: CASSHRGVSSYNSPLHF.

The rearrangement joins TRBV6-6 to TRBJ1-5; D is perhaps TRBD1 (6 bases). The V end was cut by 6 bases, the J end by 5 bases, with 17 bases between. CDR1 MNHNY and CDR2 SVGAGI come from the germline V gene (reference sequence). The CDR3 sequence is 15 residues long. CDR3 loop: CASSLNRVRDQPQHF. For the CDR3, the DNA is TGTGCCAGCAGCTTGAACAGGGTGAGGGATCAGCCCCAGCATTTT.

The chain carries TRBV19 and TRBJ2-5; D is perhaps TRBD1 (6 bases). Germline lookup yields CDR1 LNHDA and CDR2 SQIVND (reference sequence). CDR3 size: 16 residues. V was cut by 5 bases and J by 5 bases, with 21 bases left in between. DNA for the CDR3: TGTGCCAGTAGTGTCGGGCCACAGGGTATCGCGGAGACCCAGTACTTC. Encoded protein: CASSVGPQGIAETQYF. Looking up the rest from reference TRBV19 and TRBJ2-5 gives the full variable domain: DGGITQSPKYLFRKEGQNVTLSCEQNLNHDAMYWYRQDPGQGLRLIYYSQIVNDFQKGDIAEGYSVSREKKESFPLTVTSAQKNPTAFYLCASSVGPQGIAETQYFGPGTRLLVL.

The rearrangement uses TRBV11-3 and TRBJ2-6; 7 nucleotides agree with TRBD1. With V trimmed by 5 bases and J by 2 bases, 3 bases remained unmatched. Germline CDR1 SGHNT, CDR2 YENEEA. The CDR3 totals 15 residues. The CDR3 DNA reads as TGTGCCAGCAGCCCCACAGGGGCTGGGGCCAACGTCCTGACTTTC. Translation gives CASSPTGAGANVLTF.

The chain combines TRBV5-1 with TRBJ1-1; D unclear. The ends were cut back, 7 bases at V and 0 bases at J, with 13 bases in the middle. This CDR3 has 14 amino acids. Germline assignment: CDR1 SGHRS and CDR2 YFSETQ. CDR3 loop: CASQPMGMNTEAFF. DNA of the CDR3: TGCGCCAGCCAGCCTATGGGGATGAACACTGAAGCTTTCTTT.

This clone occurred a few times. The CDR3 loop reads CASSPGQFNEKLFF. As DNA, the CDR3 is TGTGCCAGCTCACCGGGACAGTTTAATGAAAAACTGTTTTTT. This sequence joins TRBV18 and TRBJ1-4, with 7 bases aligning to TRBD1. V shed 3 bases, J shed 4 bases, and the junction held 2 bases outside the gene matches. The CDR3 covers 14 residues. Per the germline V gene, CDR1 is KGHSH and CDR2 is LQKENI.

The genes are TRBV18 and TRBJ2-1; 8 nucleotides line up with TRBD1. Per the germline V gene, CDR1 is KGHSH and CDR2 is LQKENI. V shed 3 bases, J shed 3 bases, and the junction held 10 bases outside the gene matches. This CDR3 is built from 17 residues. The CDR3 spells CASSPRIGTGGYNEQFF. As DNA, the CDR3 is TGTGCCAGCTCACCCAGAATCGGGACAGGCGGCTACAATGAGCAGTTCTTC.

This clone showed up just a few times. The chain is built from TRBV5-1 and TRBJ2-6; D remains ambiguous. Germline CDR1 and CDR2: SGHRS and YFSETQ. The CDR3 covers 16 residues. Trimming cost V 0 bases and J 0 bases, with 7 bases left between them. The CDR3 region has the DNA TGCGCCAGCAGCTTGGTAGGGTCCTCTGGGGCCAACGTCCTGACTTTC. Its protein is CASSLVGSSGANVLTF.

The chain employs TRBV10-1 and TRBJ1-5, with no clear D. The CDR3 spans 13 residues. Germline V lookup: CDR1 WNHNN, CDR2 SYGVQD (reference sequence). V dropped 3 bases and J dropped 9 bases, with 12 bases sitting between them. The CDR3 loop is CASSEGTGGPQHF. Written as DNA, the CDR3 is TGCGCCAGCAGTGAAGGTACGGGTGGGCCCCAGCATTTT.

The chain is built from TRBV7-8 and TRBJ1-2; D is undetermined. CDR1 and CDR2 (germline): SGHVS, FQNEAQ. The CDR3 has 14 amino acids. Trimming left V 4 bases short and J 6 bases short, with 15 bases between. As DNA, the CDR3 is TGTGCCAGCAGCTGGCTTTGGGGAACCCATGGCTACACCTTC. It translates to CASSWLWGTHGYTF.

The gene calls are TRBV6-6 and TRBJ1-1; D is possibly TRBD1 (5 bases). The CDR3 sequence is 15 residues long. Deletions cut 0 bases from V and 5 bases from J, with 13 bases between. Germline CDR1 is MNHNY and CDR2 is SVGAGI (reference sequence). As DNA, the CDR3 is TGTGCCAGCAGTTACTCGAGGGGCGAGTCGACTGAAGCTTTCTTT. Encoded protein: CASSYSRGESTEAFF.

This clone has just one count. V usage is TRBV7-2 and J usage is TRBJ1-5, with 9 bases that match TRBD1. Germline assignment: CDR1 SGHTA and CDR2 FQGNSA. The CDR3 runs 16 residues. The V segment lost 4 bases and the J segment 1 base; nucleotides outside the gene matches: 5. CDR3 nucleotide sequence: TGTGCCAGCAGCTCCGCCGGGACAGGGAGCAATCAGCCCCAGCATTTT. Amino acids: CASSSAGTGSNQPQHF. The entire variable domain, with the rest obtained from reference TRBV7-2 and TRBJ1-5, is as follows: GAGVSQSPSNKVTEKGKDVELRCDPISGHTALYWYRQSLGQGLEFLIYFQGNSAPDKSGLPSDRFSAERTGGSVSTLTIQRTQQEDSAVYLCASSSAGTGSNQPQHFGDGTRLSIL.

The J gene is TRBJ2-7, the V gene TRBV5-6, with D tentatively TRBD2 (5 bases). This CDR3 spans 12 amino acids. V was pared by 0 bases and J by 11 bases, with 12 bases between. Germline V gene lookup returns CDR1 SGHDT and CDR2 YYEEEE. CDR3: CASSLGSEAEYF. The CDR3 nucleotides are TGTGCCAGCAGCTTGGGTTCCGAAGCGGAGTACTTC.

This clone was seen a handful of times. V is TRBV18 and J is TRBJ1-1; D is undetermined. Trimming left V 0 bases short and J 1 base short, with 3 bases between. The CDR3 loop spans 13 amino acids. Germline V lookup: CDR1 KGHSH, CDR2 LQKENI. CDR3 residues: CASSPPENTEAFF. The CDR3 bases are TGTGCCAGCTCACCACCGGAGAACACTGAAGCTTTCTTT.

V usage is TRBV11-3 and J usage is TRBJ1-1; D is uncertain. Germline CDR1 is SGHNT and CDR2 is YENEEA. Trimming shortened V by 0 bases and J by 5 bases, and 1 base separated the two germline ends. The CDR3 is made up of 11 amino acids. This CDR3 is CASSLETEAFF. DNA of the CDR3: TGTGCCAGCAGCTTAGAAACTGAAGCTTTCTTT.

The chain joins TRBV3-1 (or the pseudogene TRBV3-2) to TRBJ2-5; TRBD2 might be the D (6 bases). From germline, CDR1 is LGHDT and CDR2 YNNKEL (reference sequence). Trimming took 4 bases from V and 5 from J, leaving 17 bases between them. This CDR3 is 15 amino acids long. CDR3 DNA: TGTGCCAGCAGCCCGGGGGTGCGACCGTCGGAGACCCAGTACTTC. Its protein product is CASSPGVRPSETQYF.

The rearrangement links TRBV5-1 to TRBJ1-2, with 8 positions matching TRBD1. Trimming took 4 bases from V and 7 from J; bases not matched to a gene: 9. Looked up from germline, CDR1 is SGHRS and CDR2 is YFSETQ. The CDR3 loop spans 14 amino acids. CDR3 DNA: TGCGCCAGCAGCGGAACGACAGGGGATATTGGCTACACCTTC. Its translation: CASSGTTGDIGYTF. Based on the CDR3 plus reference TRBV5-1 and TRBJ1-2, the full variable domain is KAGVTQTPRYLIKTRGQQVTLSCSPISGHRSVSWYQQTPGQGLQFLFEYFSETQRNKGNFPGRFSGRQFSNSRSEMNVSTLELGDSALYLCASSGTTGDIGYTFGSGTRLTVV.